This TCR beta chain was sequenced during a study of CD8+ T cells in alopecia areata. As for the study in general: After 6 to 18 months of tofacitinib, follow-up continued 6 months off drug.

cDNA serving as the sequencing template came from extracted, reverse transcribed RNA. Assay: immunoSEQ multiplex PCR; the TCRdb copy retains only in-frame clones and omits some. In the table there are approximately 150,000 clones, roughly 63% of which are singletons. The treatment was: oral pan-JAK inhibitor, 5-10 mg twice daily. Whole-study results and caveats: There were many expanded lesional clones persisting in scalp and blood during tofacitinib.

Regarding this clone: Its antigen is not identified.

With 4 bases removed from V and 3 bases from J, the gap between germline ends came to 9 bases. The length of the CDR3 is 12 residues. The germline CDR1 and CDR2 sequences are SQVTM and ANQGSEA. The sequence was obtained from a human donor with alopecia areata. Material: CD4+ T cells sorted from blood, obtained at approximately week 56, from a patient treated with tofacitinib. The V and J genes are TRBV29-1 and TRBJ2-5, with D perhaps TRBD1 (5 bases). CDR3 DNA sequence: TGCAGCGTTGGGGCAGGGAAAGAGACCCAGTACTTC. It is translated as CSVGAGKETQYF.